The clone carrying this TCR beta chain appeared many times. Libraries of TCR beta came from iRepertoire HTBI primers plus Arm-PCR of CDR3 regions. Using its own MiXCR run on the multiplex PCR reads, TCRdb lists one record per CDR3 protein. The data hold 400,000 to 500,000 distinct CDR3 sequences, with about 17% observed a single time. The data belong to a study of regulatory T cells in long-lasting Graves disease. Time point here: newly diagnosed GD, antithyroid drugs for less than 3 months. Researchers made the TCR library from RNA that was extracted from PBMCs. V shed 3 bases and J 0 bases; nucleotides not matched to a gene: 5. The CDR3 totals 15 residues. CDR1 and CDR2 (germline): MNHEY, SMNVEV (reference sequence). Separately, the same data were catalogued under a study of T cells in Graves' hyperthyroidism and ophthalmopathy. According to that study: Most thyroid clonotypes with frequency above 0.001 were detected in blood.

This specimen was peripheral blood mononuclear cells (PBMCs), taken at new diagnosis, from a patient treated with antithyroid drugs. This receptor was taken from a woman aged 18-29 years with Graves disease. The chain is built from TRBV27 and TRBJ2-7; 7 nucleotides align to TRBD2. CDR3 protein: CASSFYGGSSYEQYF. In DNA form, the CDR3 reads TGTGCCAGCAGTTTTTATGGCGGGAGCTCCTACGAGCAGTACTTC.